This TCR beta chain was retrieved from a study of OX40 agonist ivuxolimab in advanced cancers. Study-wide background: Patients undergoing dose escalation presented with hepatocellular carcinoma, melanoma, renal cell or head and neck cancer. General study findings and limits: The authors did not determine the antigen specificity of the expanded peripheral T cells. Averaging showed that CD8+ T cells had more expanded clones than CD4+ did.

Sequenced by immunoSEQ multiplex PCR; TCRdb stores in-frame clones only, minus some. There are just under 20,000 clones in the sample; 80% to 90% occur only once, and approximately 3% lies in the top ten. The germline gives CDR1 LNHNV, CDR2 YYDKDF (reference sequence). CDR3 length: 17 residues. Deletions cut 1 base from V and 7 bases from J, with 22 bases between. Collection of blood occurred at baseline, at cycle 4 day 1, and at cycle 7 day 1. This clone was recorded once. The antigen is unknown. The V and J genes are TRBV15 and TRBJ1-2; unclear D gene. The clonotype was recovered from an adult with an advanced solid tumor such as melanoma, head and neck, liver or kidney cancer. The sample consisted of CD4+ or CD8+ T cells sorted from blood, taken in a trial of the OX40 agonist ivuxolimab. The CDR3 sequence: CATSRAIGWMGRSGYTF. CDR3 nucleotides: TGTGCCACCAGCAGAGCTATTGGGTGGATGGGCCGTAGTGGCTACACCTTC.